A selection of T cell receptor beta chains follows, all from one sample in a study of blood T cell repertoires in COVID-19. Clones were sequenced by immunoSEQ multiplex PCR, and TCRdb holds only the in-frame ones, with some missing. The sample consists of about 180,000 clones, approximately 89% of them appearing once. Sequenced sample: PBMCs or T cells enriched from blood (not recorded which). Receptor source: a middle-aged woman with acute COVID-19. Both conserved end residues are part of each CDR3. A D gene is named only where the DNA matches it firmly. The listing skips clone size in some rows; elsewhere it reads once, few, many or a size class.

D	V	size	J	CDR3	DNA
NA	TRBV3-1/TRBV3-2	NA	TRBJ2-2	CASSHQGSTGELFF	TGTGCCAGCAGCCACCAGGGGTCTACCGGGGAGCTGTTTTTT
TRBD1	TRBV3-1/TRBV3-2	NA	TRBJ2-3	CASRPRGTDTQYF	TGTGCCAGCAGGCCCAGGGGGACAGATACGCAGTATTTT
NA	TRBV7-8	NA	TRBJ1-1	CASSLTGTKNTEAFF	TGTGCCAGCAGCTTAACCGGGACAAAGAACACTGAAGCTTTCTTT
NA	TRBV19	NA	TRBJ1-5	CASSRLRGINQPQHF	TGTGCCAGTAGTAGGTTAAGAGGAATCAATCAGCCCCAGCATTTT
TRBD2	TRBV19	NA	TRBJ2-3	CASSIVYSGASTDTQYF	TGTGCCAGTAGTATAGTTTATAGCGGGGCAAGCACAGATACGCAGTATTTT
TRBD2	TRBV28	NA	TRBJ2-1	CASSFTLGGGARNEQFF	TGTGCCAGCAGTTTCACCCTTGGCGGGGGGGCCCGGAATGAGCAGTTCTTC
NA	TRBV5-4	NA	TRBJ2-1	CASSPSQAANEQFF	TGTGCCAGCAGCCCGTCCCAGGCCGCCAATGAGCAGTTCTTC
NA	TRBV10-3	NA	TRBJ2-7	CAISGLRGPYEQYF	TGTGCCATCAGTGGACTCAGGGGACCCTACGAGCAGTACTTC
NA	TRBV7-9	once	TRBJ1-6	CASSLTGRLSPLHF	TGTGCCAGCAGCTTAACAGGGAGATTATCACCCCTCCACTTT
NA	TRBV19	NA	TRBJ1-1	CASSIRGAGTEAFF	TGTGCCAGTAGTATACGAGGGGCGGGGACTGAAGCTTTCTTT
NA	TRBV27	NA	TRBJ2-7	CASSLERGYYEQYF	TGTGCCAGCAGTTTGGAGAGAGGATACTACGAGCAGTACTTC
NA	TRBV9	NA	TRBJ2-1	CASSPPVGPKADEQFF	TGTGCCAGCAGCCCCCCCGTGGGGCCGAAGGCGGATGAGCAGTTCTTC
NA	TRBV3-1/TRBV3-2	NA	TRBJ2-5	CASSPPGAAQYF	TGTGCCAGCAGCCCCCCTGGGGCGGCCCAGTACTTC
TRBD2	TRBV5-1	NA	TRBJ2-1	CASSWGRGLARYNEQFF	TGCGCCAGCAGCTGGGGGAGGGGACTAGCGCGCTACAATGAGCAGTTCTTC
NA	TRBV4-1	NA	TRBJ1-3	CASSQVSGAGDTIYF	TGCGCCAGCAGCCAAGTATCAGGGGCGGGAGACACCATATATTTT
NA	TRBV7-9	once	TRBJ2-5	CASSPPSPTPSQETQYF	TGTGCCAGCAGCCCGCCCTCTCCGACACCTTCACAAGAGACCCAGTACTTC
TRBD1	TRBV18	NA	TRBJ1-2	CASSRDRDGYTF	TGTGCCAGCTCACGAGACAGGGACGGCTACACCTTC
NA	TRBV6-5	NA	TRBJ1-1	CASSLRPNTEAFF	TGTGCCAGCAGTCTCAGGCCGAACACTGAAGCTTTCTTT
TRBD2	TRBV28	NA	TRBJ2-3	CASSKAGGPQITDTQYF	TGTGCCAGCAGTAAGGCGGGGGGCCCTCAAATCACAGATACGCAGTATTTT
TRBD2	TRBV11-3	NA	TRBJ2-7	CASSPPGGYEQYF	TGTGCCAGCAGCCCACCGGGGGGCTACGAGCAGTACTTC
TRBD1	TRBV11-1	NA	TRBJ2-7	CASSFGTAYEQYF	TGTGCCAGCAGCTTTGGGACAGCCTACGAGCAGTACTTC
NA	TRBV27	once	TRBJ2-1	CASSSAGPGNEQFF	TGTGCCAGCAGTTCCGCAGGGCCTGGCAATGAGCAGTTCTTC
NA	TRBV3-1/TRBV3-2	NA	TRBJ1-5	CASSPSSGSLHF	TGTGCCAGCAGCCCCTCCTCAGGCTCCCTGCATTTT
NA	TRBV4-1	NA	TRBJ1-4	CASSQDSSNWEKLFF	TGCGCCAGCAGCCAAGATTCGAGCAACTGGGAAAAACTGTTTTTT
TRBD1	TRBV28	NA	TRBJ1-1	CASSLQGQGGPFF	TGTGCCAGCAGTTTACAGGGACAGGGTGGTCCTTTCTTT
NA	TRBV2	NA	TRBJ1-6	CASSEGRGNYNSPLHF	TGTGCCAGCAGTGAAGGAAGAGGAAACTATAATTCACCCCTCCACTTT
NA	TRBV5-6	NA	TRBJ1-5	CASSRRGNQPQHF	TGTGCCAGCAGCAGACGGGGAAATCAGCCCCAGCATTTT
TRBD1	TRBV7-9	NA	TRBJ1-4	CASSGLQGAGNEKLFF	TGTGCCAGCAGCGGACTGCAGGGGGCGGGAAATGAAAAACTGTTTTTT
NA	TRBV19	few	TRBJ1-5	CASSIQKGASQPQHF	TGTGCCAGTAGTATTCAGAAAGGGGCGAGTCAGCCCCAGCATTTT
NA	TRBV18	NA	TRBJ1-1	CASSLDRNTEAFF	TGTGCCAGCTCACTAGACAGGAACACTGAAGCTTTCTTT
NA	TRBV2	NA	TRBJ2-2	CASRNGVGGELFF	TGTGCCAGCAGGAACGGGGTGGGCGGGGAGCTGTTTTTT
TRBD1	TRBV5-5	once	TRBJ2-7	CASSLGTGGLYF	TGTGCCAGCAGCTTGGGGACAGGGGGCTTATACTTC
TRBD1	TRBV6-4	NA	TRBJ1-1	CASSSGTENTEAFF	TGTGCCAGCAGCTCCGGGACAGAGAACACTGAAGCTTTCTTT
TRBD2	TRBV3-1/TRBV3-2	NA	TRBJ2-1	CASSQAGTSDRDEQFF	TGTGCCAGCAGCCAAGCCGGGACTAGCGACCGCGATGAGCAGTTCTTC
NA	TRBV19	NA	TRBJ2-7	CASSITGGHEQYF	TGTGCCAGTAGTATTACCGGGGGACACGAGCAGTACTTC
NA	TRBV7-2	NA	TRBJ2-7	CASSLGAGGGQALHEQYF	TGTGCCAGCAGCTTAGGGGCTGGCGGGGGACAGGCTCTCCACGAGCAGTACTTC
TRBD1	TRBV6-5	NA	TRBJ1-2	CASSYRQGYGYTF	TGTGCCAGCAGTTACCGACAGGGGTATGGCTACACCTTC
NA	TRBV3-1/TRBV3-2	NA	TRBJ1-4	CASSQGRDSQLFF	TGTGCCAGCAGCCAAGGCCGGGACTCACAACTGTTTTTT